This T cell receptor (beta chain) was captured by sequencing in a study of molecular identifiers for immune sequencing clone quantification. CD8+CD4-CCR7+CD45RA+ cells were sorted as naive CD8 T cells. From the PCR reads, TCRdb called clonotypes with MiXCR, one entry per CDR3 protein. Here the sample spans about 330,000 distinct CDR3 sequences, 24% being singletons. As regards this clonotype: The junction departs from the called germline gene at one end, perhaps through a read error.

CDR3 size: 14 residues. Germline V CDR1 and CDR2: SGHVS, FNYEAQ. The clonotype originates from a human donor in good health. Some libraries in this study had Jurkat cell RNA spiked in. The chain is built from TRBV7-6 and TRBJ1-5; no firm D call. The sequenced sample was naive CD8+ T cells from blood, with Jurkat cell RNA spiked in. Subset defined: FACS-sorted CD8+CD4-CCR7+CD45RA+ naive T cells. CDR3 protein: CASCLTDSNQPQHF. In DNA form, the CDR3 reads TGTGCCAGCTGCTTAACGGATAGCAATCAGCCCCAGCATTTT. Filled out from reference TRBV7-6 and TRBJ1-5, the complete variable domain reads GAGVSQSPRYKVTKRGQDVALRCDPISGHVSLYWYRQALGQGPEFLTYFNYEAQQDKSGLPNDRFSAERPEGSISTLTIQRTEQRDSAMYRCASCLTDSNQPQHFGDGTRLSIL.